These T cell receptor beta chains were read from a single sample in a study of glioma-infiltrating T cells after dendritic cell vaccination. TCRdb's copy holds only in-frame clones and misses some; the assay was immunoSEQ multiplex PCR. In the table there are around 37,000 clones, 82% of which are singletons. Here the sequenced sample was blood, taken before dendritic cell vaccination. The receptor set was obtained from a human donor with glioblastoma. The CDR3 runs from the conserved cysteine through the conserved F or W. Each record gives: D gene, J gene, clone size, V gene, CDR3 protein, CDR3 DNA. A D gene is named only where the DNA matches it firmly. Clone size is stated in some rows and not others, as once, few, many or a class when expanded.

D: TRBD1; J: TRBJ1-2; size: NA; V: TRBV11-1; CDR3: CASSLQAGGDYGYTF; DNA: TGTGCCAGCAGCTTACAGGCAGGGGGCGACTATGGCTACACCTTC
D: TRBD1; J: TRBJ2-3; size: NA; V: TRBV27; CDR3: CASSSILTGSTDTQYF; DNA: TGTGCCAGCAGTTCGATCCTGACAGGGAGCACAGATACGCAGTATTTT
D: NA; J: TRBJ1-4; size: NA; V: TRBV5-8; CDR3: CASSLTGILELFF; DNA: TGTGCCAGCAGCTTGACAGGGATTTTGGAACTGTTTTTT
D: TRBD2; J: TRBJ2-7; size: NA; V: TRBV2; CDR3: CASSPLAGGLYEQYF; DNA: TGTGCCAGCAGCCCACTAGCGGGGGGGCTCTACGAGCAGTACTTC
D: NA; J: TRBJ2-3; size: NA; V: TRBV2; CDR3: CASARDSSTDTQYF; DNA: TGTGCCAGCGCCAGGGACTCTAGCACAGATACGCAGTATTTT
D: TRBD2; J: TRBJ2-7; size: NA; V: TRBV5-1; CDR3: CASSLVGTSEYEQYF; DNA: TGCGCCAGCAGCTTGGTGGGTACTAGCGAGTACGAGCAGTACTTC
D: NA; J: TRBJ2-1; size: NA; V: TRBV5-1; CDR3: CASSRTGLDEQFF; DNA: TGCGCCAGCAGTCGAACAGGGTTGGACGAGCAGTTCTTC
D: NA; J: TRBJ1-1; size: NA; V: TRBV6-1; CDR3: CASSTYRDTEAFF; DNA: TGTGCCAGCAGTACTTACCGGGACACTGAAGCTTTCTTT
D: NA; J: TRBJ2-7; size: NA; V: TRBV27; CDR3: CASSLSAVGTYEQYF; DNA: TGTGCCAGCAGTTTATCGGCGGTCGGGACCTACGAGCAGTACTTC
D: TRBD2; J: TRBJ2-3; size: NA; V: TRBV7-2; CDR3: CASSLALAGGGTDTQYF; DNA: TGTGCCAGCAGCTTAGCGCTTGCGGGGGGTGGCACAGATACGCAGTATTTT
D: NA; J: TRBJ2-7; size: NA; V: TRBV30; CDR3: CAWASGHEQYF; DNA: TGTGCCTGGGCCTCAGGCCACGAGCAGTACTTC
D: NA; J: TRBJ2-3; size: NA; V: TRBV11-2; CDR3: CASSFETRDRRTDTQYF; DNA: TGTGCCAGCAGCTTTGAGACTAGAGATCGGCGCACAGATACGCAGTATTTT
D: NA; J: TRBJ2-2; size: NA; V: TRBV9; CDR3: CASRAGSANTGELFF; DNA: TGTGCCAGCAGAGCAGGGTCTGCGAACACCGGGGAGCTGTTTTTT
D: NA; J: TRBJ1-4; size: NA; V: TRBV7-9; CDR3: CASSRKGANEKLFF; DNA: TGTGCCAGCAGCCGAAAGGGAGCTAATGAAAAACTGTTTTTT
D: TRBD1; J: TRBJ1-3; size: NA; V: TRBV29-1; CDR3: CSVLKGNRGSGNTIYF; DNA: TGCAGCGTGCTCAAGGGGAACAGGGGCTCTGGAAACACCATATATTTT
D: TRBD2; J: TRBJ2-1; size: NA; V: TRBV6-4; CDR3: CASSKWGGSYNEQFF; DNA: TGTGCCAGCAGCAAATGGGGGGGCTCCTACAATGAGCAGTTCTTC
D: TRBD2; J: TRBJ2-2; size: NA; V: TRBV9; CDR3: CASSASGGYGGELFF; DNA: TGTGCCAGCAGCGCAAGCGGGGGGTACGGCGGGGAGCTGTTTTTT
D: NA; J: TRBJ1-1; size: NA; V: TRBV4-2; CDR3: CASSLNRGNTEAFF; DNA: TGTGCCAGCAGCCTCAACCGGGGGAACACTGAAGCTTTCTTT
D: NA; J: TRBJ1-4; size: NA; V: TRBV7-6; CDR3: CASSPERSSNEKLFF; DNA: TGTGCCAGCAGCCCCGAGAGGAGTTCTAATGAAAAACTGTTTTTT
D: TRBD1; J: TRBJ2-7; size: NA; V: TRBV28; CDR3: CASSLLGADRTGYEQYF; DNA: TGTGCCAGCAGTTTACTGGGGGCGGACAGGACAGGTTACGAGCAGTACTTC
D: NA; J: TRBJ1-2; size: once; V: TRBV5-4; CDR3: CASSEGQNFFNYGYTF; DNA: TGTGCCAGCAGCGAAGGACAGAACTTTTTTAACTATGGCTACACCTTC
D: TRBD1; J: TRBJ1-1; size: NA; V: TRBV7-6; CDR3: CASSLETGYTEAFF; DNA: TGTGCCAGCAGCTTAGAGACAGGGTACACTGAAGCTTTCTTT
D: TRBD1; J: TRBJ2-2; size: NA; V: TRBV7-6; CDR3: CATRTGGTGELFF; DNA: TGTGCCACCCGGACAGGGGGCACCGGGGAGCTGTTTTTT
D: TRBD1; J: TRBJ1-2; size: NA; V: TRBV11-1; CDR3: CASSILPGQNYGYTF; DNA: TGTGCCAGCAGCATACTGCCGGGACAGAATTATGGCTACACCTTC
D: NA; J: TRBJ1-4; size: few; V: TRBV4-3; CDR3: CASSPTGIGRSNEKLFF; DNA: TGCGCCAGCAGCCCAACCGGTATTGGTAGGAGTAATGAAAAACTGTTTTTT